Here is one T cell receptor (beta chain) with its context. Antigen specificity is unknown. The record originates from a study of graft-versus-host responses after intestinal transplantation. About the study: Transplant recipients had multivisceral, liver-intestinal, or isolated intestinal grafts.

TCRdb's table, derived via immunoSEQ multiplex PCR, lists solely in-frame clones and lacks some. The sample carries about 110,000 clones, roughly 87% recorded once. V was pared by 8 bases and J by 10 bases, with 8 bases of the junction left unmatched. The CDR3 runs to 13 residues. The V gene's germline CDR1 is MNHEY and CDR2 SVGAGI. General study points: Clonal ratios of graft-versus-host to host-versus-graft in allografts were high for patients exhibiting graft-donor T cell macrochimerism.

The TCR sequence derives from a human donor who was the organ donor for an intestinal transplant. This chain connects TRBV6-5 to TRBJ1-1; 12 positions match TRBD1. The sample was unstimulated CD4+ T cells sorted from spleen or lymph node cells, taken before transplant. Written as DNA, the CDR3 is TGTGCCAGCGAACCGGGACAGGGGGCAGCAGCTTTCTTT. This gives the protein CASEPGQGAAAFF.